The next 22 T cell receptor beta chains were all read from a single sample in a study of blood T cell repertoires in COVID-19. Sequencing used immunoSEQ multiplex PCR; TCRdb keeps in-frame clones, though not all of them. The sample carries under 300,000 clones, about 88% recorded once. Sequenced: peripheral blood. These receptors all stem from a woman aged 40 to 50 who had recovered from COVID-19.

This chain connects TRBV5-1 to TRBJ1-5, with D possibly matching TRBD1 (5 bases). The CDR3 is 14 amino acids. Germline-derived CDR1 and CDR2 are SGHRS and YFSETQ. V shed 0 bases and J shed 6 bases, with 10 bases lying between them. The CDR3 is CASSLEGQGQPQHF. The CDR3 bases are TGCGCCAGCAGCTTGGAGGGGCAGGGTCAGCCCCAGCATTTT.

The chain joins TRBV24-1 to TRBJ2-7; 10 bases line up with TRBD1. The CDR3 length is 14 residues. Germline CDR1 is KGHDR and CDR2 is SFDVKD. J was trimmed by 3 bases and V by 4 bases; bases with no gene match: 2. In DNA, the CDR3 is TGTGCCACCAGTGAGGGGGACAGGGGCTACGAGCAGTACTTC. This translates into CATSEGDRGYEQYF.

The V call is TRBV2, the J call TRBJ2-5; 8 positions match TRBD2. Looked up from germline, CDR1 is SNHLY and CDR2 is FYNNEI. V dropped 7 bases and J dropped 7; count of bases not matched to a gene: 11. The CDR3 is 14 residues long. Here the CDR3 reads CASKPPGGPGTQYF. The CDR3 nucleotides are TGTGCCAGCAAACCACCGGGGGGGCCAGGGACCCAGTACTTC.

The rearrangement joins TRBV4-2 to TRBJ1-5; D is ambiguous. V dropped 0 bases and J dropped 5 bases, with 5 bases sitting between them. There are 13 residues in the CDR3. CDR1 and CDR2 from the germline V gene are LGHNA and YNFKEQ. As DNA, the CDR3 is TGTGCCAGCAGCCAAGATCGGGATCAGCCCCAGCATTTT. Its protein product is CASSQDRDQPQHF.

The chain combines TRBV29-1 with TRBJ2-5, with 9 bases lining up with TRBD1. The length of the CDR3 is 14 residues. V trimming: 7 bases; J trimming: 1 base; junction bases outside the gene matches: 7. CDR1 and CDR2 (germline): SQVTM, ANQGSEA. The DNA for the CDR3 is TGCAGCGCCAGACAGGGGGGTTCCCAAGAGACCCAGTACTTC. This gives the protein CSARQGGSQETQYF. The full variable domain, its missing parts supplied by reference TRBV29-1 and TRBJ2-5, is SAVISQKPSRDICQRGTSLTIQCQVDSQVTMMFWYRQQPGQSLTLIATANQGSEATYESGFVIDKFPISRPNLTFSTLTVSNMSPEDSSIYLCSARQGGSQETQYFGPGTRLLVL.

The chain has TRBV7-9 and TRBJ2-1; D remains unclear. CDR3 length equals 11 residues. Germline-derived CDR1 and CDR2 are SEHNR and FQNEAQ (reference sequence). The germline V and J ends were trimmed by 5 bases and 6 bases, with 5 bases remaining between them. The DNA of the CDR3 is TGTGCCAGCAGCCGCGGCAATGAGCAGTTCTTC. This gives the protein CASSRGNEQFF.

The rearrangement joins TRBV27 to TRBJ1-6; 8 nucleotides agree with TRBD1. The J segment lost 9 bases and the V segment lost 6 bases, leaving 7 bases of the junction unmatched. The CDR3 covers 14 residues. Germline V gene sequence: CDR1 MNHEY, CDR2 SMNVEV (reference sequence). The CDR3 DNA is TGTGCCAGCAGCTACTCTACAGGGGGTTCACCCCTCCACTTT. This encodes CASSYSTGGSPLHF.

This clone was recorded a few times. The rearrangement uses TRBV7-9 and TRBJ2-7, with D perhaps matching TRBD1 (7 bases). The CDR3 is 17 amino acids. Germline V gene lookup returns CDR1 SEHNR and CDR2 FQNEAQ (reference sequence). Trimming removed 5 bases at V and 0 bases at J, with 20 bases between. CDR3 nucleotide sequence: TGTGCCAGCAGCGCCTTAGCAGGGGGGTCCATCTCCTACGAGCAGTACTTC. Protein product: CASSALAGGSISYEQYF. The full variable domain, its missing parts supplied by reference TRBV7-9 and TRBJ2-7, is DTGVSQNPRHKITKRGQNVTFRCDPISEHNRLYWYRQTLGQGPEFLTYFQNEAQLEKSRLLSDRFSAERPKGSFSTLEIQRTEQGDSAMYLCASSALAGGSISYEQYFGPGTRLTVT.

CDR3: CASRNPGQSRSYEQYF. The CDR3, as DNA: TGTGCCAGCCGAAACCCGGGACAGAGCCGCAGCTACGAGCAGTACTTC. This chain joins TRBV10-3 and TRBJ2-7; 7 nucleotides match TRBD1. J lost 3 bases, V lost 10 bases, and 18 bases had no gene match. Germline V CDR1 and CDR2: ENHRY, SYGVKD. The CDR3 loop spans 16 amino acids.

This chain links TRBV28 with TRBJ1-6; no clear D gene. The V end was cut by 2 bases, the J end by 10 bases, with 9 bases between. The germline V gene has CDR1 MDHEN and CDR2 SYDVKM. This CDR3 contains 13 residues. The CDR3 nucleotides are TGTGCCAGCAGTTTACGGGTCGGCTCACCCCTCCACTTT. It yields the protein CASSLRVGSPLHF.

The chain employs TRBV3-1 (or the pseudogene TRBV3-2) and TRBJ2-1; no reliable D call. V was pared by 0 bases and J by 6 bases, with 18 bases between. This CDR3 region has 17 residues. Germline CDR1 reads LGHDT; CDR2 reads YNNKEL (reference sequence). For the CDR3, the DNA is TGTGCCAGCAGCCAAGATAGGCGACAAGAGTTGGTCAATGAGCAGTTCTTC. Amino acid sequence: CASSQDRRQELVNEQFF.

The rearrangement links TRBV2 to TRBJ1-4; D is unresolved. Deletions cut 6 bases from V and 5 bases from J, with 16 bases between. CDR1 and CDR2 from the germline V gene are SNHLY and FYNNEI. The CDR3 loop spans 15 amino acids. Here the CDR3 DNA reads TGTGCCAGCAGGGTAAATAGCCTAACGAATGAAAAACTGTTTTTT. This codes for CASRVNSLTNEKLFF.

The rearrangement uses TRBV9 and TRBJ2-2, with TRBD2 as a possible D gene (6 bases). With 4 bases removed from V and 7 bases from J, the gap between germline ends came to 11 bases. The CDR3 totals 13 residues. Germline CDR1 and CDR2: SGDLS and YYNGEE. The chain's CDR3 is CASSLSGVGELFF. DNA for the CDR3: TGTGCCAGCAGCCTCTCGGGAGTCGGGGAGCTGTTTTTT.

CDR3 region: CASTAGSYEQYF. The CDR3 DNA reads as TGTGCCAGCACCGCCGGGTCCTACGAGCAGTACTTC. The chain employs TRBV28 and TRBJ2-7; D is ambiguous. Trimming took 7 bases from V and 1 from J, leaving 8 bases between them. The CDR3 is made up of 12 amino acids. Per the germline V gene, CDR1 is MDHEN and CDR2 is SYDVKM. Complete variable domain (other parts from reference TRBV28 and TRBJ2-7): DVKVTQSSRYLVKRTGEKVFLECVQDMDHENMFWYRQDPGLGLRLIYFSYDVKMKEKGDIPEGYSVSREKKERFSLILESASTNQTSMYLCASTAGSYEQYFGPGTRLTVT.

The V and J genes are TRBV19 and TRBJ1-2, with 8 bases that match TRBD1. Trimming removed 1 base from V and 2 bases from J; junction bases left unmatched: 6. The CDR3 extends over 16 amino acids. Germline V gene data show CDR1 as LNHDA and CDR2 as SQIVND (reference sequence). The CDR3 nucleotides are TGTGCCAGTAGTATAGCGAGACAGGGGCCAAACTATGGCTACACCTTC. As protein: CASSIARQGPNYGYTF.

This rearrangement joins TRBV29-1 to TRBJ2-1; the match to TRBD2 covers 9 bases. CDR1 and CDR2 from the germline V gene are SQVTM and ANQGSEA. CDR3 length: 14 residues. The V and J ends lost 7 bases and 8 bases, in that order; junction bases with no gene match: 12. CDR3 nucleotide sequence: TGCAGCGCCGGGCGGCTAGCGGGGAGGGATGAGCAGTTCTTC. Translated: CSAGRLAGRDEQFF.

CDR3 amino acids: CASSAPGGADEQFF. The CDR3 bases are TGTGCCAGCAGCGCCCCAGGGGGAGCGGATGAGCAGTTCTTC. V is TRBV21-1 and J is TRBJ2-1; TRBD1, the D gene given by the table, was not confirmed from the DNA. TRBV21-1 is shown as a pseudogene. The length of the CDR3 is 14 residues.

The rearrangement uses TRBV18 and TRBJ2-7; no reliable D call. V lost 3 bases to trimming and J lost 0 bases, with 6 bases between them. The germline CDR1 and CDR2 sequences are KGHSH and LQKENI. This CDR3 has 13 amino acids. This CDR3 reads CASSPPNSYEQYF. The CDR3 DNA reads TGTGCCAGCTCACCCCCTAACTCCTACGAGCAGTACTTC.

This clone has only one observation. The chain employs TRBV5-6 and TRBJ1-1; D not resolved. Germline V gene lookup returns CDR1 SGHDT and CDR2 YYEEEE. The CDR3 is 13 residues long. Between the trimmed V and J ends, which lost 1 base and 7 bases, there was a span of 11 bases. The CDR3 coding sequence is TGTGCCAGCAGCTTGTTACAGCACGATGAAGCTTTCTTT. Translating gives CASSLLQHDEAFF. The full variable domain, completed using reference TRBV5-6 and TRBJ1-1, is DAGVTQSPTHLIKTRGQQVTLRCSPKSGHDTVSWYQQALGQGPQFIFQYYEEEERQRGNFPDRFSGHQFPNYSSELNVNALLLGDSALYLCASSLLQHDEAFFGQGTRLTVV.

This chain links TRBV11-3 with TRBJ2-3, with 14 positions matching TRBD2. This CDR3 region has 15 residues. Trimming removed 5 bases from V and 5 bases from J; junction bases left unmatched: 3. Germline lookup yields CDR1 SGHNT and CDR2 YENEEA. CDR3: CASSQGLAGGDTQYF. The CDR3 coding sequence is TGTGCCAGCAGCCAAGGACTAGCGGGAGGAGATACGCAGTATTTT. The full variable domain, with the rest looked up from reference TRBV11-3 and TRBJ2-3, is EAGVVQSPRYKIIEKKQPVAFWCNPISGHNTLYWYLQNLGQGPELLIRYENEEAVDDSQLPKDRFSAERLKGVDSTLKIQPAELGDSAVYLCASSQGLAGGDTQYFGPGTRLTVL.

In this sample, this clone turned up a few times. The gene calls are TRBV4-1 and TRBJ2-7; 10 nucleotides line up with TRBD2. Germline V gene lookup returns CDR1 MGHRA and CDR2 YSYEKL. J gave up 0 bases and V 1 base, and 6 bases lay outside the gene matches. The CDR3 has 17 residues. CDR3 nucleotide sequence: TGCGCCAGCAGCCAAGCCGGCGGACTAGCGGACTCCTACGAGCAGTACTTC. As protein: CASSQAGGLADSYEQYF.

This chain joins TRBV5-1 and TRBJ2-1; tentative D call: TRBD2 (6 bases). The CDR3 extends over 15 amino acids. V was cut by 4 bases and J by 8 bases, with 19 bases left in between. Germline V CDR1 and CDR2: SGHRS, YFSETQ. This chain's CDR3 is CASSGHWRGGDEQFF. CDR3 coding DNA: TGCGCCAGCAGCGGCCATTGGAGGGGCGGTGATGAGCAGTTCTTC.